This TCR beta chain was identified in a study of blood T cell repertoires in COVID-19. Study-wide background: Acute and convalescent COVID-19 samples came from the United States, Italy and Spain. In each case, the material was cDNA or gDNA derived from T cells, B-cell-depleted T cells, or PBMCs.

Only in-frame clones appear in the TCRdb table, and some are missing; sequencing was by immunoSEQ multiplex PCR. The sample records 50,000 to 65,000 clones, 80% to 95% being singletons. Germline assignment: CDR1 SGHNT and CDR2 YYREEE (reference sequence). This CDR3 comprises 16 residues. V lost 4 bases to trimming and J lost 7 bases, with 21 bases between them. Sequencing used peripheral blood. The chain carries TRBV5-4 and TRBJ2-1, with D maybe TRBD2 (7 bases). The clonotype comes from a man aged 50 or older with active COVID-19. The CDR3 loop reads CASSAGAEGFGNEQFF. In nucleotides, the CDR3 is TGTGCCAGCAGCGCGGGGGCGGAAGGGTTTGGTAATGAGCAGTTCTTC. Looking up the rest from reference TRBV5-4 and TRBJ2-1 gives the full variable domain: ETGVTQSPTHLIKTRGQQVTLRCSSQSGHNTVSWYQQALGQGPQFIFQYYREEENGRGNFPPRFSGLQFPNYSSELNVNALELDDSALYLCASSAGAEGFGNEQFFGPGTRLTVL.